Listed below are T cell receptor beta chains from one sample, sequenced in a study of graft-versus-host responses after intestinal transplantation. The method was immunoSEQ multiplex PCR; TCRdb's version includes in-frame clones alone and lacks a portion of them. The table lists 50,000 to 75,000 clones, under 90% of them singletons, with 1.5% to 2% in the top ten. This material consisted of ileum tissue, taken 350 to 400 days after transplant. The origin of the receptors is a human patient who received an intestinal transplant, so some T cells may come from the graft donor. The CDR3 runs from the conserved cysteine through the conserved F or W. The D gene is left open where the match is weak. Rows may omit the clone size; those that give it use once, few, many or a size class.

j_gene | abundance | d_gene | v_gene | CDR3aa | CDR3nt
TRBJ2-7 | NA | NA | TRBV6-6 | CASGPGGWYEQYF | TGTGCCAGCGGCCCAGGGGGGTGGTACGAGCAGTACTTC
TRBJ2-7 | NA | NA | TRBV5-6 | CASSQASYEQYF | TGTGCCAGCAGCCAGGCGTCCTACGAGCAGTACTTC
TRBJ2-2 | NA | TRBD1 | TRBV11-2 | CASSLRGYGTGVTGELFF | TGTGCCAGCAGCTTAAGGGGGTACGGGACAGGGGTCACCGGGGAGCTGTTTTTT
TRBJ2-7 | once | NA | TRBV5-1 | CASSKPGPLGGDEQYF | TGCGCCAGCAGCAAGCCGGGGCCCTTAGGAGGTGACGAGCAGTACTTC
TRBJ2-1 | NA | NA | TRBV4-1 | CASSQGGAYNEQFF | TGCGCCAGCAGCCAAGGGGGGGCCTACAATGAGCAGTTCTTC
TRBJ2-5 | NA | NA | TRBV27 | CARRGETQYF | TGTGCCAGGAGAGGGGAGACCCAGTACTTC
TRBJ2-7 | NA | TRBD1 | TRBV27 | CASSFAGTGNYEQYF | TGTGCCAGCAGTTTCGCCGGGACAGGGAACTACGAGCAGTACTTC
TRBJ1-2 | NA | NA | TRBV29-1 | CSVGGGAVYGYTF | TGCAGCGTTGGTGGGGGGGCAGTCTATGGCTACACCTTC
TRBJ1-6 | NA | NA | TRBV6-1 | CASSEVERESYNSPLHF | TGTGCCAGCAGTGAAGTGGAGAGGGAGTCCTATAATTCACCCCTCCACTTT
TRBJ2-7 | NA | NA | TRBV9 | CASSPGIGRGGHEQYF | TGTGCCAGCAGCCCTGGCATAGGCAGGGGAGGTCACGAGCAGTACTTT
TRBJ1-1 | NA | NA | TRBV30 | CAWSPTKAGARTEAFF | TGTGCCTGGAGTCCCACAAAGGCGGGGGCGAGAACTGAAGCTTTCTTT
TRBJ2-5 | NA | TRBD1 | TRBV19 | CASGGTGEETQYF | TGTGCCAGCGGCGGGACAGGGGAAGAGACCCAGTACTTC
TRBJ2-1 | NA | TRBD2 | TRBV4-1 | CASSHTGTSNEQFF | TGCGCCAGCAGCCATACCGGGACTAGCAATGAGCAGTTCTTC
TRBJ2-7 | NA | NA | TRBV7-8 | CASSLAGRPQYEQYF | TGTGCCAGCAGCTTAGCGGGAAGACCGCAATACGAGCAGTACTTC
TRBJ1-1 | NA | TRBD1 | TRBV23-1 | CASSQSGQGAYTEAFF | TGCGCCAGCAGTCAGTCCGGACAGGGGGCTTACACTGAAGCTTTCTTT
TRBJ1-1 | few | NA | TRBV11-2 | CASSLDSPAAFF | TGTGCCAGCAGCTTAGACAGTCCAGCTGCTTTCTTT
TRBJ1-2 | NA | TRBD1 | TRBV2 | CASRGTGEHGYTF | TGTGCCAGCAGAGGGACAGGGGAACATGGCTACACCTTC
TRBJ1-1 | NA | NA | TRBV6-1 | CASRWGARAGEAFF | TGTGCCAGCCGATGGGGTGCCAGGGCGGGTGAAGCTTTCTTT
TRBJ2-3 | once | TRBD2 | TRBV6-5 | CASSYSLAGVADTQYF | TGTGCCAGCAGTTACTCGCTAGCGGGAGTGGCAGATACGCAGTATTTT
TRBJ1-5 | NA | TRBD1 | TRBV6-1 | CASSVTGVPQHF | TGTGCCAGCAGCGTGACAGGGGTACCCCAGCATTTT
TRBJ1-3 | NA | NA | TRBV19 | CASSRAPGNTIYF | TGTGCCAGTAGTAGGGCCCCTGGAAACACCATATATTTT
TRBJ2-1 | NA | NA | TRBV5-6 | CASSHRDVGYNEQFF | TGTGCCAGCAGCCACCGGGACGTCGGCTACAATGAGCAGTTCTTC